The 10 T cell receptor beta chains reported below all come from one sample, sequenced in a study of Graves' ophthalmopathy and Graves' hyperthyroidism. RNA transcripts served as template for amplifying TCR beta CDR3 sequences. HTBI-primed first-round RT-PCR preceded second-round multiplex PCR. From the multiplex PCR reads, TCRdb called clonotypes with MiXCR, one entry per CDR3 protein. This table holds approximately 1.2 million distinct CDR3 sequences, about 35% found once. The material sequenced was peripheral blood or thyroid tissue (not recorded which). The receptor set was obtained from an adult man with Graves' hyperthyroidism.

Of note for this clonotype: A much larger clone lies one base from this, so it may be a read error. The chain's CDR3 is CASSQPVAEDNQPRHF. The CDR3 DNA reads as TGCGCCAGCAGCCAGCCCGTTGCGGAAGACAATCAGCCCCGGCATTTT. The chain combines TRBV5-1 with TRBJ1-5; D is undetermined. CDR3 length: 16 residues. Germline CDR1 reads SGHRS; CDR2 reads YFSETQ.

J is TRBJ1-2 and V is TRBV2; tentatively, D is TRBD1 (5 bases). Germline values: CDR1 SNHLY, CDR2 FYNNEI. V was clipped by 2 bases and J by 8 bases, with 12 bases between them. The CDR3 runs 13 residues. CDR3 coding DNA: TGTGCCAGCAGTGAAAGGGCGGGGGTCGGCTACACCTTC. It is translated as CASSERAGVGYTF.

This chain uses TRBV9 with TRBJ2-6, with D perhaps TRBD2 (5 bases). There are 14 residues in the CDR3. Germline CDR1 is SGDLS and CDR2 is YYNGEE. V was trimmed by 5 bases and J by 8 bases, leaving 14 bases between them. For the CDR3, the DNA is TGTGCCAGCAGGGAGGTCGGCGGGTCCAACGTCCTGACTTTC. It encodes CASREVGGSNVLTF.

This clonotype was seen a few times. The chain recombines TRBV6-6 with TRBJ2-5; 9 bases are a match to TRBD2. CDR3 length equals 18 residues. With V trimmed by 2 bases and J by 1 base, 11 bases remained unmatched. In germline, CDR1 is MNHNY, CDR2 SVGAGI (reference sequence). This chain's CDR3 is CASSYVFRSGRSQETQYF. The DNA for the CDR3 is TGTGCCAGCAGTTACGTGTTCAGGAGCGGGAGGTCCCAAGAGACCCAGTACTTC.

This clonotype was seen repeatedly, ten times or more. CDR3 protein: CSAISDQPQHF. CDR3 coding DNA: TGCAGTGCTATTTCCGATCAGCCCCAGCATTTT. The rearrangement uses TRBV20-1 and TRBJ1-5; D is unresolved. The V gene lost 4 bases and the J gene lost 5 bases, with 6 bases spanning the gap. Germline V gene sequence: CDR1 DFQATT, CDR2 SNEGSKA (reference sequence). The CDR3 has 11 amino acids.

About this clonotype: A much larger clonotype is one base distant, so this may be a read error. This chain uses TRBV12-3 or TRBV12-4 with TRBJ1-2; D is ambiguous. V shed 5 bases and J shed 8 bases, with 18 bases lying between them. The CDR3 loop spans 14 amino acids. Here the CDR3 reads CASSRNEQWFGYTF. The DNA for the CDR3 is TGTGCCAGCAGTCGAAATGAACAGTGGTTCGGCTACACCTTC.

This clonotype appeared many times. The V and J genes are TRBV12-3 or TRBV12-4 and TRBJ1-4; possible D gene TRBD1, 6 bases. CDR3 length: 14 residues. Trimming shortened V by 1 base and J by 11 bases, and 14 bases separated the two germline ends. CDR3 region: CASSLVPATGKLFF. Written as DNA, the CDR3 is TGTGCCAGCAGTTTAGTCCCCGCGACAGGTAAACTGTTTTTT.

J is TRBJ1-2 and V is TRBV7-2; D remains ambiguous. V lost 1 base and J lost 11, with 8 bases in between. The V gene's germline CDR1 is SGHTA and CDR2 FQGNSA. The CDR3 loop spans 11 amino acids. The CDR3 coding sequence is TGTGCCAGCAGCTTAGTTGCGGGGTACACCTTC. Translated, it gives CASSLVAGYTF.

For this clonotype: As the CDR3 is not closed by the conserved phenylalanine or tryptophan, this likely results from a read error. The limits of the CDR3 on the DNA are not certain, so only TCRdb's listed CDR3 is given. The CDR3 here is CSALGTGSK. V and J are TRBV20-1 and TRBJ2-7; TRBD1, the table's D call, lacks a check against the DNA. Including both end residues, the CDR3 is 9 amino acids long. The V gene's germline CDR1 is DFQATT and CDR2 SNEGSKA (reference sequence).

This clonotype was picked up a small number of times. This chain connects TRBV12-3 or TRBV12-4 to TRBJ1-5; no clear D gene. The ends were cut back, 3 bases at V and 4 bases at J, with 10 bases in the middle. The CDR3 spans 14 residues. The CDR3: CASSFLQKNQPQHF. CDR3 DNA sequence: TGTGCCAGCAGTTTCCTCCAAAAGAATCAGCCCCAGCATTTT.